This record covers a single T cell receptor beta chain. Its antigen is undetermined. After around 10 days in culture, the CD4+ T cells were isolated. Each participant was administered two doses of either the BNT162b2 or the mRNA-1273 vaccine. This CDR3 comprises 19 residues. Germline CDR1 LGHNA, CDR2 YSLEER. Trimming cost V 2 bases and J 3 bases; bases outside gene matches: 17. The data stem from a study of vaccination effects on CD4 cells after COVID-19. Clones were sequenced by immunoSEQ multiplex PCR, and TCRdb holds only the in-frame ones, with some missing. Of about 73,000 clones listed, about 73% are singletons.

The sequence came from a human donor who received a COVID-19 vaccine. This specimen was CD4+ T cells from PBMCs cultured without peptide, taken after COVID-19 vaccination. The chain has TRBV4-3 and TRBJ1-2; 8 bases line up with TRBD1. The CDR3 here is CASSQQHTGGVSVYYGYTF. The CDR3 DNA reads TGCGCCAGCAGCCAACAACACACAGGGGGGGTTAGCGTTTACTATGGCTACACCTTC.